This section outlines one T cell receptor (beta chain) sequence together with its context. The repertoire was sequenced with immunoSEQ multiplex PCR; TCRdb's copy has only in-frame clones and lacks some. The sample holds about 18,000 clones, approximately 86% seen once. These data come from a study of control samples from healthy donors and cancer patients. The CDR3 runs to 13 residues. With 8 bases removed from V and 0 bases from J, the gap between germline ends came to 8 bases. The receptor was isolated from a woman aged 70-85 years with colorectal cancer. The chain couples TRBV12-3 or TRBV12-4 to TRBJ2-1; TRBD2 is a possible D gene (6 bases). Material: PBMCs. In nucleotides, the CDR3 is TGTGCCAGCCGGGACTTCTCCTACAATGAGCAGTTCTTC. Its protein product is CASRDFSYNEQFF.